A selection of T cell receptor beta chains follows, all from one sample in a study of post-analysis software for immune sequencing data. TCRdb reprocessed the PCR reads with MiXCR, giving one entry per CDR3 protein. In the table there are over 300,000 distinct CDR3 sequences, approximately 38% of which are singletons. Source material: blood. Source of these receptors: a girl aged 5-17 years with multiple sclerosis. Each CDR3 is given with its conserved first and last residue. The order of the fields is D gene, J gene, clone size, V gene, CDR3 DNA, CDR3 protein. A D gene is named only where the DNA matches it firmly. A clone size is listed for some rows: how often the clone was seen (once, few, many), or a class if it is expanded.

- TRBJ1-4 few TRBV7-9 TGTGCCAGCAGCTTAGGGATGGGTGAAAAACTGTTTTTT CASSLGMGEKLFF
- TRBJ1-4 - TRBV12-3/TRBV12-4 TGTGCCAGCAGTTCCCGACAGGTCGCGTATAATGAAAAACTGTTTTTT CASSSRQVAYNEKLFF
- TRBJ2-2 few TRBV11-2 TGTGCCAGCAGGACTATCAAGACAACCCGTAACACCGGGGAGCTGTTTTTT CASRTIKTTRNTGELFF
TRBD1 TRBJ1-4 few TRBV5-1 TGCGCCAGCAGCCGGGGACAGTTAGGGGGTAATGAAAAACTGTTTTTT CASSRGQLGGNEKLFF
- TRBJ1-2 - TRBV29-1 TGCAGCGTTGACCTTGGGGCCGGGGGCTACACCTTC CSVDLGAGGYTF
TRBD2 TRBJ2-3 - TRBV3-1 TGTGCCAGCAGCCAAGACTGGTACGGGGGGAACACAGATACGCAGTATTTT CASSQDWYGGNTDTQYF
- TRBJ2-1 few TRBV18 TGTGCCAGCTCACCCGAGGACGGTTACAATGAGCAGTTCTTC CASSPEDGYNEQFF
TRBD1 TRBJ2-7 few TRBV7-2 TGTGCCAGCAGCTCTTTAGGGACAGGGGATTACGAGCAGTACTTC CASSSLGTGDYEQYF
- TRBJ2-7 - TRBV27 TGTGCCAGCAGTTCGGACAGTTCTCCCTACGAGCAGTACTTC CASSSDSSPYEQYF
TRBD1 TRBJ2-1 - TRBV13 TGTGCCAGCAGCTTTGGGCCGGGACAGGGGAACCGAAATGAGCAGTTCTTC CASSFGPGQGNRNEQFF
- TRBJ2-3 - TRBV27 TGTGCCAGCAGCCGCCTGAGGGGCCCGGGGTCGACAGATACGCAGTATTTT CASSRLRGPGSTDTQYF
- TRBJ2-3 few TRBV13 TGTGCCAGCAGCTTGGGACCAAGGGCGCAGTATTTT CASSLGPRAQYF
TRBD1 TRBJ1-6 - TRBV20-1 TGCAGTGCTCCCGACAGGGGGGGCTATAATTCACCCCTCCACTTT CSAPDRGGYNSPLHF